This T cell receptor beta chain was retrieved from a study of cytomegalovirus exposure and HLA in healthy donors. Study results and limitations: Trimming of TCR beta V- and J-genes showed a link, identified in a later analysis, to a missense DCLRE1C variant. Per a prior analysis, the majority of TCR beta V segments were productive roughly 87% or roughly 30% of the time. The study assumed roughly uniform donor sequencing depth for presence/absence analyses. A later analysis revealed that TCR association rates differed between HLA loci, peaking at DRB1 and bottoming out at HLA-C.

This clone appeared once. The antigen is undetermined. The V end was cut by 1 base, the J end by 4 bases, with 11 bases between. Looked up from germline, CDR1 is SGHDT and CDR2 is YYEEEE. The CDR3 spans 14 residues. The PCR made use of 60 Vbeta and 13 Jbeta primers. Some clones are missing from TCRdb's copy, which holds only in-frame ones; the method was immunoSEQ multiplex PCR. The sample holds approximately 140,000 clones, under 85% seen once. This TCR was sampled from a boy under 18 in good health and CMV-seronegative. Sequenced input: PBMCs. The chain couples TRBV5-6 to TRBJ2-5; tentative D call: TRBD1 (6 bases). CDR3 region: CASSLIQGIETQYF. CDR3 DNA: TGTGCCAGCAGCTTGATCCAGGGGATAGAGACCCAGTACTTC.